One and the same sample provided the 14 T cell receptor beta chains below, sequenced in a study of blood T cell repertoires in COVID-19. Produced via immunoSEQ multiplex PCR; TCRdb's table is partial and in-frame only. The data contain fewer than 300,000 clones, about 89% of them seen just once; the ten biggest clones take up about 1.6%. The sequenced sample consisted of peripheral blood. The origin of the receptors is a woman aged 40 to 50 who had recovered from COVID-19.

This sequence joins TRBV27 and TRBJ2-7; 7 bases fit TRBD1. The CDR3 sequence is 17 residues long. CDR1 and CDR2 (germline): MNHEY, SMNVEV (reference sequence). Trimming removed 4 bases from V and 0 bases from J; junction bases left unmatched: 12. The CDR3 spells CASSSLLTGPPSYEQYF. Here the CDR3 DNA reads TGTGCCAGCAGTTCCTTATTGACAGGGCCCCCCTCCTACGAGCAGTACTTC.

V is TRBV7-9 and J is TRBJ1-4; the D is unclear. The CDR3 runs 11 residues. Germline-derived CDR1 and CDR2 are SEHNR and FQNEAQ (reference sequence). The V gene lost 7 bases and the J gene lost 10 bases, with 10 bases spanning the gap. The CDR3 bases are TGTGCCAGCACCCCCCCCGGAAAACTGTTTTTT. Its translation: CASTPPGKLFF.

The chain employs TRBV27 and TRBJ1-2; a weak D match, TRBD1 (6 bases). The CDR3 is 13 amino acids. Per the germline V gene, CDR1 is MNHEY and CDR2 is SMNVEV (reference sequence). The ends were cut back, 6 bases at V and 4 bases at J, with 12 bases in the middle. CDR3 sequence reads: CASRSYRAYGYTF. CDR3 sequence (DNA): TGTGCCAGCAGGTCGTACAGGGCCTATGGCTACACCTTC.

This clone appeared a few times. The CDR3 loop is CASSQLRGSTGELFF. The CDR3 bases are TGTGCCAGCAGCCAACTACGGGGAAGCACCGGGGAGCTGTTTTTT. The V gene is TRBV3-1 (or the pseudogene TRBV3-2), the J gene TRBJ2-2; weak D call: TRBD2 (5 bases). The V gene lost 2 bases and the J gene lost 4 bases, with 11 bases spanning the gap. Germline CDR1 reads LGHDT; CDR2 reads YNNKEL (reference sequence). This CDR3 region has 15 residues.

This clone occurred many times. The chain employs TRBV18 and TRBJ1-2; D not resolved. V lost 4 bases to trimming and J lost 4 bases, with 16 bases between them. This CDR3 comprises 15 residues. Per the germline V gene, CDR1 is KGHSH and CDR2 is LQKENI. The CDR3 bases are TGTGCCAGCTCACTTGGAGCTAATCCACCCTATGGCTACACCTTC. It yields the protein CASSLGANPPYGYTF.

DNA for the CDR3: TGTGCCAGCAGTTTTCTCAGAGGGGAGCAGTTCTTC. It encodes CASSFLRGEQFF. V gene TRBV27 combines with J gene TRBJ2-1; D possibly corresponds to TRBD2 (5 bases). This CDR3 has 12 amino acids. Germline V gene data show CDR1 as MNHEY and CDR2 as SMNVEV (reference sequence). The V end lost 3 bases, the J end lost 10 bases, and 10 bases lay between the germline ends.

The genes are TRBV7-3 and TRBJ2-1; D gene unclear. This CDR3 spans 15 amino acids. Trimming left V 4 bases short and J 0 bases short, with 10 bases between. Germline V gene lookup returns CDR1 SGHTA and CDR2 FQGTGA. CDR3 protein: CASSSNPSSYNEQFF. The CDR3 DNA reads TGTGCCAGCAGCTCCAATCCGAGCTCCTACAATGAGCAGTTCTTC. Full variable domain (outside the CDR3, taken from reference TRBV7-3 and TRBJ2-1): GAGVSQTPSNKVTEKGKYVELRCDPISGHTALYWYRQSLGQGPEFLIYFQGTGAADDSGLPNDRFFAVRPEGSVSTLKIQRTERGDSAVYLCASSSNPSSYNEQFFGPGTRLTVL.

The V and J genes are TRBV30 and TRBJ1-2; D gene uncertain. Trimming pared 3 bases from V and 0 bases from J, leaving 8 bases between. The CDR3 spans 13 residues. Germline V gives CDR1 GTSNPN, CDR2 SVGIG (reference sequence). The CDR3 sequence is CAWSSGANYGYTF. CDR3 DNA sequence: TGTGCCTGGAGCTCCGGGGCTAACTATGGCTACACCTTC.

The chain combines TRBV27 with TRBJ2-7; no reliable D call. Trimming pared 3 bases from V and 0 bases from J, leaving 15 bases between. In germline, CDR1 is MNHEY, CDR2 SMNVEV (reference sequence). The CDR3 is 16 amino acids. This chain's CDR3 is CASSFSLGQASYEQYF. The CDR3 DNA follows: TGTGCCAGCAGTTTCAGTCTTGGGCAGGCCTCCTACGAGCAGTACTTC.

The chain recombines TRBV13 with TRBJ2-5, with 11 positions matching TRBD2. Germline CDR1 and CDR2: PRHDT and FYEKMQ (reference sequence). The trim removed 3 bases at V and 9 bases at J, leaving 0 bases unmatched. This CDR3 comprises 12 residues. CDR3 region: CASSFSGGAQYF. The CDR3 DNA is TGTGCCAGCAGCTTTAGCGGGGGGGCCCAGTACTTC.

The V call is TRBV5-1, the J call TRBJ1-1; TRBD1 is a possible D gene (6 bases). This CDR3 has 13 amino acids. V lost 4 bases to trimming and J lost 5 bases, with 12 bases between them. Germline V gives CDR1 SGHRS, CDR2 YFSETQ. The CDR3 is CASSPEGVTEAFF. Here the CDR3 DNA reads TGCGCCAGCAGCCCTGAGGGGGTGACTGAAGCTTTCTTT.

With regard to this clone: Other nucleotide sequences from this sample produce the same CDR3. The rearrangement links TRBV5-1 to TRBJ2-5, with a possible D match to TRBD1 (5 bases). V was pared by 4 bases and J by 5 bases, with 12 bases between. In germline, CDR1 is SGHRS, CDR2 YFSETQ. CDR3 length: 13 amino acids. The CDR3 region is CASSGQGRETQYF. CDR3 nucleotides: TGCGCCAGCAGCGGGCAGGGTCGTGAGACCCAGTACTTC.

This chain links TRBV16 with TRBJ1-2, with D unresolved. Germline V gene data show CDR1 as KGHSY and CDR2 as FQNENV. This CDR3 region has 15 residues. Trimming pared 0 bases from V and 0 bases from J, leaving 8 bases between. The CDR3 DNA is TGTGCCAGCAGCCAATCGTGGCAGTCTAACTATGGCTACACCTTC. It encodes CASSQSWQSNYGYTF.

This chain uses TRBV24-1 with TRBJ2-1; no firm D call. This CDR3 has 14 amino acids. Germline V gene data show CDR1 as KGHDR and CDR2 as SFDVKD. The ends were cut back, 3 bases at V and 3 bases at J, with 8 bases in the middle. The CDR3 DNA is TGTGCCACCAGTGATAACAACAACTACAATGAGCAGTTCTTC. As protein: CATSDNNNYNEQFF.